These T cell receptor beta chains were read from a single sample in a study of T cell responses to AZD1222 COVID-19 vaccine. Libraries were prepared by immunoSEQ multiplex PCR; TCRdb keeps only in-frame clonotypes and omits some of them. The profile shows roughly 120,000 clones, about four fifths of them singletons. The material was peripheral blood, obtained on day 0 of AZD1222 vaccination. The receptors stem from an adult in good health. Each CDR3 is given with its conserved first and last residue. The D gene is left open where the match is weak. Only part of the rows carry a size: once, few, many, or a class if the clone is expanded.

abundance	d_gene	j_gene	v_gene	CDR3aa	CDR3nt
NA	TRBD2	TRBJ2-7	TRBV9	CASSQQAGAIYEQYF	TGTGCCAGCAGCCAACAAGCGGGAGCCATCTACGAGCAGTACTTC
NA	NA	TRBJ2-7	TRBV24-1	CATSGPGRGRYEQYF	TGTGCCACCAGTGGGCCCGGACGGGGGCGCTACGAGCAGTACTTC
NA	NA	TRBJ1-6	TRBV7-9	CASSLGAGSPLHF	TGTGCCAGCAGCTTAGGCGCGGGTTCACCCCTCCACTTT
NA	TRBD1	TRBJ1-2	TRBV7-8	CASSLVYRGRGYTF	TGTGCCAGCAGCTTAGTTTACAGGGGGCGCGGCTACACCTTC
NA	NA	TRBJ1-2	TRBV15	CATSRGSVGANYGYTF	TGTGCCACCAGCAGAGGCAGTGTCGGAGCTAACTATGGCTACACCTTC
NA	NA	TRBJ2-1	TRBV3-1/TRBV3-2	CASSRDASYNEQFF	TGTGCCAGCAGCCGGGACGCATCCTACAATGAGCAGTTCTTC
NA	TRBD2	TRBJ2-5	TRBV11-2	CASSFTSVKETQYF	TGTGCCAGCAGCTTCACTAGCGTAAAAGAGACCCAGTACTTC
once	NA	TRBJ2-7	TRBV3-1/TRBV3-2	CASSRRDGAYEQYF	TGTGCCAGCAGCCGCCGTGACGGAGCCTACGAGCAGTACTTC
NA	TRBD1	TRBJ1-2	TRBV19	CASSINRGAYGYTF	TGTGCCAGTAGTATAAACAGGGGCGCCTATGGCTACACCTTC
NA	TRBD2	TRBJ2-7	TRBV5-1	CASSPGPGGNYEQYF	TGCGCCAGCAGCCCCGGACCCGGGGGGAACTACGAGCAGTACTTC
NA	NA	TRBJ2-3	TRBV5-6	CASSLVGGGDTQYF	TGTGCCAGCAGCTTGGTAGGGGGTGGGGATACGCAGTATTTT
few	TRBD2	TRBJ2-1	TRBV14	CASSPWTSGRFGSYNEQFF	TGTGCCAGCAGCCCCTGGACTAGCGGGAGATTCGGCTCCTACAATGAGCAGTTCTTC
NA	NA	TRBJ1-1	TRBV28	CASRSQGNTEAFF	TGTGCCAGCAGATCACAGGGGAACACTGAAGCTTTCTTT
NA	TRBD1	TRBJ1-2	TRBV10-3	CAIRGFTGEGYTF	TGTGCCATCAGGGGGTTTACAGGGGAAGGCTACACCTTC
NA	NA	TRBJ1-4	TRBV19	CASRGGRGTNEKLFF	TGTGCCAGTAGAGGGGGGAGGGGCACTAATGAAAAACTGTTTTTT
NA	NA	TRBJ2-1	TRBV11-2	CASSLDTGAGDEQFF	TGTGCCAGCAGCTTAGATACTGGGGCGGGCGATGAGCAGTTCTTC
few	TRBD1	TRBJ1-1	TRBV4-3	CASSRGQGNTEAFF	TGCGCCAGCAGCCGCGGACAGGGGAACACTGAAGCTTTCTTT